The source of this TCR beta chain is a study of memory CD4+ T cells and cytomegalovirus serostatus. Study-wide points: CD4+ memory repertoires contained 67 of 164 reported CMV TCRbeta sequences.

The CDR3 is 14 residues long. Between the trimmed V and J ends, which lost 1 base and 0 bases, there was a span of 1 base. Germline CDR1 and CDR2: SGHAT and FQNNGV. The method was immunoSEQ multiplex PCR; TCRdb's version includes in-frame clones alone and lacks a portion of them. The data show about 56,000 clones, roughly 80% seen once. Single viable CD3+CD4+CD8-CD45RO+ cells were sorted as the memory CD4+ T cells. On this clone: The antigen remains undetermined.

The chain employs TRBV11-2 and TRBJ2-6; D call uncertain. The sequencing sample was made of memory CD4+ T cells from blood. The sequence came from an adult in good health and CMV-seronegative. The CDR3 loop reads CASSLGSGANVLTF. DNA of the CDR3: TGTGCCAGCAGCTTAGGCTCTGGGGCCAACGTCCTGACTTTC.